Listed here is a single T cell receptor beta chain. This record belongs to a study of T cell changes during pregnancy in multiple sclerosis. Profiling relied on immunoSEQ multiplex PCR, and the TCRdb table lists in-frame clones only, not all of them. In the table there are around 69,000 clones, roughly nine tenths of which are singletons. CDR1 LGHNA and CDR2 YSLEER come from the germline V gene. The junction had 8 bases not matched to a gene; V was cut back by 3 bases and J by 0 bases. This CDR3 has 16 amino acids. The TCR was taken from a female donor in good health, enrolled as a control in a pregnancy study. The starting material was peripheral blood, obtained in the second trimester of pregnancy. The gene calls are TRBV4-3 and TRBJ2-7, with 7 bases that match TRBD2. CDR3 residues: CASSQTTGGSSYEQYF. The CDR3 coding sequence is TGCGCCAGCAGCCAGACTACGGGGGGAAGCTCCTACGAGCAGTACTTC.